The sample holds a few counts of the clone carrying this TCR beta chain. The antigen remains unidentified. Trimming cost V 3 bases and J 4 bases; bases outside gene matches: 9. The CDR3 has 16 residues. The V gene's germline CDR1 is LGHDT and CDR2 YNNKEL (reference sequence). The data are from a study of blood T cells in healthy people across ages. Overall study results and limits: In older individuals, TCR beta diversity per million T cells was lower, falling roughly linearly with age. Higher diversity and more naive CD4+ cells were features of long-lived donors, compared to aged donors.

Alongside a J-beta primer mix, a sample-barcoded 5' primer served in a second PCR lasting about 6 to 11 cycles. Via MiXCR, TCRdb re-called the 5' RACE reads, giving one row per CDR3 protein. The sample includes under 750,000 distinct CDR3 sequences, 45% to 55% seen only once; the top ten take 20% to 25%. Donation came from healthy Caucasian individuals in Russia who were aged 6 to 90. Per individual sample, total RNA of at least 6 micrograms was extracted. The material sequenced was blood. V gene TRBV3-1 combines with J gene TRBJ2-7; TRBD2 aligns across 10 bases. This receptor was taken from an elderly man in good health. The CDR3: CASSQRSGGAGYEQYF. The CDR3 nucleotides read TGTGCCAGCAGCCAGCGCAGCGGGGGGGCCGGTTACGAGCAGTACTTC.